What follows are 16 T cell receptor beta chains derived from one specimen sequenced in a study of blood T cell repertoires in COVID-19. This table comes from immunoSEQ multiplex PCR, and its TCRdb copy is limited to in-frame clones, with some not included. This sample has 130,000 to 150,000 clones, with more than 75% found just once. Material for sequencing was peripheral blood. These receptors were taken from a woman aged 50 to 65 with acute or convalescent COVID-19.

CDR3 DNA: TGTGCCAGCAGTTTACTCGGGTACTTACAGGGGAGTTACACTGAAGCTTTCTTT. Translated: CASSLLGYLQGSYTEAFF. The chain joins TRBV6-2 or TRBV6-3 to TRBJ1-1, with 7 positions matching TRBD1. Germline assignment: CDR1 MNHEY and CDR2 SVGEGT. The V segment lost 4 bases and the J segment 3 bases; nucleotides outside the gene matches: 17. The CDR3 runs to 18 residues.

This clone occurred once. The chain joins TRBV7-7 to TRBJ1-1, with 9 bases lining up with TRBD1. The CDR3 spans 14 residues. Trimming cost V 5 bases and J 4 bases; bases outside gene matches: 5. Germline V gene sequence: CDR1 SSHAT, CDR2 FNYEAQ (reference sequence). The DNA of the CDR3 is TGTGCCAGCAGCCCAGGACAGGGGAGCACTGAAGCTTTCTTT. Protein: CASSPGQGSTEAFF. Supplemented by reference TRBV7-7 and TRBJ1-1, the full variable domain reads GAGVSQSPRYKVTKRGQDVTLRCDPISSHATLYWYQQALGQGPEFLTYFNYEAQPDKSGLPSDRFSAERPEGSISTLTIQRTEQRDSAMYRCASSPGQGSTEAFFGQGTRLTVV.

In nucleotides, the CDR3 is TGTGCCAGCAGACGAGGGACTAGCGCTTACGAGCAGTACTTC. Translated, it gives CASRRGTSAYEQYF. V gene TRBV2 combines with J gene TRBJ2-7, with 10 bases identical to TRBD2. This CDR3 is 14 amino acids long. CDR1 SNHLY and CDR2 FYNNEI come from the germline V gene. J was trimmed by 4 bases and V by 6 bases; bases with no gene match: 6.

The chain uses TRBV5-1 and TRBJ2-5; possibly TRBD1 for D (6 bases). V was clipped by 7 bases and J by 2 bases, with 15 bases between them. The CDR3 totals 14 residues. Germline V CDR1 and CDR2: SGHRS, YFSETQ. The CDR3 sequence: CASRTGKGQETQYF. For the CDR3, the DNA is TGCGCCAGCCGAACAGGGAAGGGGCAAGAGACCCAGTACTTC.

The rearrangement links TRBV28 to TRBJ2-2, with TRBD2 as a possible D gene (5 bases). Looked up from germline, CDR1 is MDHEN and CDR2 is SYDVKM. This CDR3 is 13 amino acids long. Trimming pared 6 bases from V and 5 bases from J, leaving 10 bases between. The CDR3 nucleotides are TGTGCCAGCAGAACCCGAGGGACCGGGGAGCTGTTTTTT. It yields the protein CASRTRGTGELFF. Full variable domain (rest looked up from reference TRBV28 and TRBJ2-2): DVKVTQSSRYLVKRTGEKVFLECVQDMDHENMFWYRQDPGLGLRLIYFSYDVKMKEKGDIPEGYSVSREKKERFSLILESASTNQTSMYLCASRTRGTGELFFGEGSRLTVL.

V usage is TRBV6-5 and J usage is TRBJ1-2; 10 nucleotides agree with TRBD1. After removal of 6 bases from V and 2 bases from J, the junction contained 3 bases not matched to a gene. Germline values: CDR1 MNHEY, CDR2 SVGAGI. This CDR3 has 14 residues. The CDR3 nucleotides read TGTGCCAGCAGAGGACAGGGGGTAAACTATGGCTACACCTTC. This sequence encodes CASRGQGVNYGYTF.

This chain joins TRBV7-9 and TRBJ2-1; 11 bases match TRBD1. CDR1 and CDR2 (germline): SEHNR, FQNEAQ (reference sequence). CDR3 length equals 14 residues. The V gene end was trimmed by 4 bases and the J gene end by 9 bases; junction bases not matched to a gene: 5. The CDR3 spells CASSSAGTGGEQFF. The DNA of the CDR3 is TGTGCCAGCAGCTCGGCCGGGACAGGGGGTGAGCAGTTCTTC.

This rearrangement joins TRBV4-3 to TRBJ1-6, with TRBD1 matching over 9 bases. CDR3 length: 16 amino acids. Germline CDR1 LGHNA, CDR2 YSLEER. Trimming cost V 4 bases and J 5 bases; bases outside gene matches: 6. Here the CDR3 DNA reads TGCGCCAGCAGCCGGGGGGGACAGGGCGATAATTCACCCCTCCACTTT. It is translated as CASSRGGQGDNSPLHF.

V and J are TRBV18 and TRBJ1-1; maybe TRBD1 (6 bases). Looked up from germline, CDR1 is KGHSH and CDR2 is LQKENI. The CDR3 length is 15 residues. Trimming pared 2 bases from V and 0 bases from J, leaving 10 bases between. CDR3 residues: CASSPGRQVNTEAFF. The CDR3 region has the DNA TGTGCCAGCTCACCAGGTCGACAGGTGAACACTGAAGCTTTCTTT.

The gene calls are TRBV7-9 and TRBJ2-5, with 7 positions matching TRBD2. Germline CDR1 is SEHNR and CDR2 is FQNEAQ (reference sequence). V lost 4 bases to trimming and J lost 1 base; unmatched junction nucleotides: 9. The CDR3 contains 16 residues. In nucleotides, the CDR3 is TGTGCCAGCAGCTATCCATGGGAGCGGGGCCAAGAGACCCAGTACTTC. Translating gives CASSYPWERGQETQYF.

The genes are TRBV6-6 and TRBJ2-2, with D possibly being TRBD1 (5 bases). The CDR3 sequence is 13 residues long. V was clipped by 5 bases and J by 7 bases, with 11 bases between them. The germline V gene encodes CDR1 MNHNY and CDR2 SVGAGI (reference sequence). The CDR3 sequence: CASSRGFDGELFF. CDR3 DNA sequence: TGTGCCAGCAGTAGGGGATTTGACGGGGAGCTGTTTTTT.

The V and J genes are TRBV5-6 and TRBJ2-3; D possibly corresponds to TRBD1 (5 bases). CDR1 and CDR2 (germline): SGHDT, YYEEEE. The CDR3 sequence is 13 residues long. V was shortened by 4 bases and J by 4 bases, with 10 bases between the two germline ends. Here the CDR3 reads CASSPQGADTQYF. The CDR3 nucleotides are TGTGCCAGCAGCCCTCAAGGGGCAGATACGCAGTATTTT.

This clone was found once. CDR3 sequence reads: CASSLAGYNEQFF. The DNA of the CDR3 is TGTGCCAGCAGCCTAGCGGGTTACAATGAGCAGTTCTTC. The chain has TRBV6-5 and TRBJ2-1, with 8 bases identical to TRBD2. The junction had 2 bases not matched to a gene; V was cut back by 6 bases and J by 4 bases. The germline V gene encodes CDR1 MNHEY and CDR2 SVGAGI. The CDR3 totals 13 residues.

The chain couples TRBV6-2 or TRBV6-3 to TRBJ1-2, with D perhaps TRBD1 (5 bases). Germline CDR1 MNHEY, CDR2 SVGEGT. Trimming took 2 bases from V and 2 from J, leaving 9 bases between them. The CDR3 consists of 14 residues. CDR3 in DNA: TGTGCCAGCAGTTACCAGGACAAGAACTATGGCTACACCTTC. Its protein product is CASSYQDKNYGYTF.

This rearrangement joins TRBV5-1 to TRBJ2-1; 15 bases align to TRBD2. The CDR3 runs 15 residues. V was pared by 3 bases and J by 10 bases, with 5 bases of the junction left unmatched. Germline loops: CDR1 SGHRS, CDR2 YFSETQ. The CDR3 bases are TGCGCCAGCAGCTGGACTAGCGGGGGGGAATACGAGCAGTTCTTC. As protein: CASSWTSGGEYEQFF.

The chain links TRBV3-1 (or the pseudogene TRBV3-2) to TRBJ2-1; TRBD1 aligns across 11 bases. Germline V gene lookup returns CDR1 LGHDT and CDR2 YNNKEL (reference sequence). The V and J ends lost 5 bases and 3 bases, in that order; junction bases with no gene match: 3. This CDR3 spans 15 amino acids. The CDR3 here is CASSGQGAGYNEQFF. CDR3 coding DNA: TGTGCCAGCAGCGGACAGGGGGCAGGCTACAATGAGCAGTTCTTC.